A few counts support the clone carrying this T cell receptor beta chain. Its antigen is unknown. These data belong to a study of blood T cells in healthy people across ages. Study-level information: Every two T cells gave about one barcoded beta molecule via template switching.

A second about 7 to 12 cycle PCR used barcoded and J-beta primers. TCRdb passed the 5' RACE reads through MiXCR, listing each CDR3 protein once. This sample yields around 1,900,000 distinct CDR3 sequences, of which more than 35% are seen a single time; around 23% belongs to the top ten. Whole-study results and caveats: TCR beta diversity correlated strongly with naive T cell percentage.

The CDR3 has 14 amino acids. CDR1 and CDR2 from the germline V gene are MNHEY and SVGEGT. V was shortened by 0 bases and J by 6 bases, with 11 bases between the two germline ends. The V call is TRBV6-2 or TRBV6-3, the J call TRBJ1-2; D remains ambiguous. What was sequenced was blood. The sequence was collected from a human donor in good health. CDR3 sequence (DNA): TGTGCCAGCAGTTACTCGGTATCTGGGGATGGCTACACCTTC. It translates to CASSYSVSGDGYTF.